This is a list of T cell receptor beta chains from one sample in a study of blood T cell repertoires in COVID-19. Repertoires were generated with immunoSEQ multiplex PCR, while TCRdb's copy carries only in-frame clones and drops some. This repertoire shows some 500,000 clones, approximately 91% found once; its top ten account for 7.5% to 9%. The sample taken for sequencing was peripheral blood. Source of these receptors: a woman aged 45-65 years with COVID-19, enrolled during active disease. Both conserved end residues are part of each CDR3. A D gene is named only where the DNA matches it firmly. Size tells how often a clone was seen (once, few, many) or the class of an expanded clone, and some rows leave it out.

J gene	V gene	D gene	clone size	CDR3 DNA	CDR3 protein
TRBJ2-5	TRBV6-2/TRBV6-3	NA	NA	TGTGCCAGCAGTCTACGCCGAGAGACCCAGTACTTC	CASSLRRETQYF
TRBJ1-2	TRBV12-5	NA	once	TGTGCTAGTGGTGCCCAAGCAGGGGAGAACGGCTACACCTTC	CASGAQAGENGYTF
TRBJ1-1	TRBV6-1	TRBD1	NA	TGTGCCAGCAGTGTACAGGGGTACCTAATGAACACTGAAGCTTTCTTT	CASSVQGYLMNTEAFF
TRBJ2-3	TRBV18	NA	many	TGTGCCAGCTCACCCTCCACAGATACGCAGTATTTT	CASSPSTDTQYF
TRBJ1-2	TRBV6-4	NA	NA	TGTGCCAGCAGTGTCCTAGGCGGCTACACCTTC	CASSVLGGYTF
TRBJ1-5	TRBV24-1	TRBD1	NA	TGTGCCACCAGTGGACAGGGTGGTCAGCCCCAGCATTTT	CATSGQGGQPQHF
TRBJ2-1	TRBV10-3	NA	NA	TGTGCCATCAGTGACCCAAGACAAATATGGGAGCAGTTCTTC	CAISDPRQIWEQFF
TRBJ1-5	TRBV28	NA	few	TGTGCCAGCAGTTTTAGGGGTATCGACCAGCCCCAGCATTTT	CASSFRGIDQPQHF
TRBJ2-6	TRBV5-1	TRBD1	NA	TGCGCCAGCAGCTCCTCAGGGGGCTCCGGGGCCAACGTCCTGACTTTC	CASSSSGGSGANVLTF
TRBJ2-1	TRBV10-3	NA	NA	TGTGCCATCATGGCGGGAAGCTCCTACAATGAGCAGTTCTTC	CAIMAGSSYNEQFF
TRBJ1-2	TRBV4-1	NA	NA	TGCGCCAGCAGCCAAGATGTACAGTACTATGGCTACACCTTC	CASSQDVQYYGYTF
TRBJ1-1	TRBV10-3	NA	NA	TGTGCCATCAGTGAGGGGGCAGGACCGAACACTGAAGCTTTCTTT	CAISEGAGPNTEAFF
TRBJ1-4	TRBV5-1	NA	NA	TGCGCCAGCAGCGTGCGGGCAGCGGGGTTTAATGAAAAACTGTTTTTT	CASSVRAAGFNEKLFF
TRBJ1-1	TRBV3-1/TRBV3-2	NA	NA	TGTGCCAGCAGCCGCCTACAGGGGAACACTGAAGCTTTCTTT	CASSRLQGNTEAFF
TRBJ1-2	TRBV4-2	TRBD1	NA	TGTGCCAGCAGCCAAGAATTAGGGGGCTCCCCTAGGGGCTACACCTTC	CASSQELGGSPRGYTF
TRBJ2-3	TRBV27	NA	NA	TGTGCCAGCAGTTTGGGTCCCGCGGGTAGCACAGATACGCAGTATTTT	CASSLGPAGSTDTQYF
TRBJ1-1	TRBV7-8	NA	few	TGTGCCAGCAGCTTAGCGCCCCAGGGAATGGGGTCGTCCACTGAAGCTTTCTTT	CASSLAPQGMGSSTEAFF
TRBJ1-1	TRBV29-1	NA	NA	TGCAGCGTTGGAAGGGGAACTGAAGCTTTCTTT	CSVGRGTEAFF
TRBJ2-1	TRBV12-5	TRBD2	NA	TGTGCTAGTGGTTTGTCAGCGGGGGGTCGTACCTACAATGAGCAGTTCTTC	CASGLSAGGRTYNEQFF
TRBJ2-7	TRBV29-1	TRBD1	NA	TGCAGCGTTGATTCGGGACAGGGAGGGTCCTACGAGCAGTACTTC	CSVDSGQGGSYEQYF
TRBJ1-1	TRBV11-3	NA	NA	TGTGCCAGCAGCGACGGGACTTCGACCGAAGCTTTCTTT	CASSDGTSTEAFF
TRBJ2-3	TRBV6-6	NA	once	TGTGCCAGCACCAAAGAGGGGACGGGGGCGCAGTATTTT	CASTKEGTGAQYF
TRBJ2-3	TRBV24-1	TRBD2	NA	TGTGCCACCAGTGGTAATATTGGGGGGGTTGATACGCAGTATTTT	CATSGNIGGVDTQYF
TRBJ1-2	TRBV5-1	TRBD1	NA	TGCGCCAGCAGCTTGGTCGGGACAGGGGCCTATGGCTACACCTTC	CASSLVGTGAYGYTF
TRBJ1-6	TRBV7-9	TRBD1	NA	TGTGCCAGCAGCAACGACAGGGGCGATAGGTCACCCCTCCACTTT	CASSNDRGDRSPLHF
TRBJ2-1	TRBV29-1	TRBD2	once	TGCAGCGTTGGTGGCCACCCCTCGCGGGGGGCTTACAATGAGCAGTTCTTC	CSVGGHPSRGAYNEQFF